This passage covers 20 T cell receptor beta chains from one sample sequenced in a study of post-analysis software for immune sequencing data. Unique molecular identifiers were built into the TCR beta cDNA libraries. Using its own MiXCR run on the PCR reads, TCRdb lists one record per CDR3 protein. This table holds some 500,000 distinct CDR3 sequences, roughly 45% found once. Study-wide results and limits: TRBV5-6, TRBV5-1 and TRBV20-1 were among several TRBV segments more frequent in patients than controls.

Their antigens remain unidentified. The specimen sequenced was blood. These receptors were obtained from a girl between 10 and 17 years old with multiple sclerosis.

The chain combines TRBV14 with TRBJ2-7, with D perhaps matching TRBD2 (5 bases). V lost 1 base and J 0 bases, leaving 10 bases between the germline ends. The CDR3 runs 15 residues. Germline V gene lookup returns CDR1 SGHDN and CDR2 FVKESK. In DNA, the CDR3 is TGTGCCAGCAGCCAAGGGGGAGCCGCCTCCTACGAGCAGTACTTC. Its translation is CASSQGGAASYEQYF.

The CDR3 region is CASSLAPLWTGSNEQYF. The CDR3 nucleotides are TGCGCCAGCAGCTTGGCCCCTCTTTGGACAGGGAGCAATGAGCAGTACTTC. V gene TRBV5-1 combines with J gene TRBJ2-5, with 8 bases that match TRBD1. Germline values: CDR1 SGHRS, CDR2 YFSETQ. The CDR3 extends over 17 amino acids. The V and J ends lost 0 bases and 11 bases, in that order; junction bases with no gene match: 18.

CDR3: CATSYGWQEHHTTLNTEAFF. In DNA, the CDR3 is TGTGCCACCAGCTACGGGTGGCAGGAGCACCATACGACTTTGAACACTGAAGCTTTCTTT. The rearrangement links TRBV15 to TRBJ1-1; D remains unclear. With 5 bases removed from V and 0 bases from J, the gap between germline ends came to 28 bases. The CDR3 is 20 amino acids. Looked up from germline, CDR1 is LNHNV and CDR2 is YYDKDF (reference sequence).

This clonotype was picked up a small number of times. The chain links TRBV7-3 to TRBJ1-2; unclear D gene. The CDR3 consists of 11 residues. Germline V CDR1 and CDR2: SGHTA, FQGTGA. Trimming pared 5 bases from V and 8 bases from J, leaving 9 bases between. CDR3 residues: CASSPRDGYTF. In DNA form, the CDR3 reads TGTGCCAGCAGCCCCAGAGACGGCTACACCTTC. Together with reference TRBV7-3 and TRBJ1-2, the CDR3 gives the full variable domain: GAGVSQTPSNKVTEKGKYVELRCDPISGHTALYWYRQSLGQGPEFLIYFQGTGAADDSGLPNDRFFAVRPEGSVSTLKIQRTERGDSAVYLCASSPRDGYTFGSGTRLTVV.

The CDR3 sequence: CASSQGERDAYEQYF. DNA for the CDR3: TGCGCCAGCAGCCAAGGGGAGCGGGACGCCTACGAGCAGTACTTC. The chain is built from TRBV4-1 and TRBJ2-7; TRBD2 agrees at 7 bases. Per germline, CDR1 MGHRA and CDR2 YSYEKL. The V segment lost 1 base and the J segment 2 bases; nucleotides outside the gene matches: 5. The CDR3 has 15 residues.

In this sample, this clonotype turned up a few times. The chain recombines TRBV20-1 with TRBJ2-5, with 11 bases aligning to TRBD1. The J call may be wrong; the DNA end is better matched by TRBJ2-7. Germline loops: CDR1 DFQATT, CDR2 SNEGSKA (reference sequence). The CDR3 loop spans 15 amino acids. This CDR3 is CSPGGPGQGVTEQYF. CDR3 nucleotide sequence: TGCAGTCCGGGGGGGCCGGGACAGGGGGTAACCGAGCAGTACTTC.

Concerning this clonotype itself: The junction departs from germline at one end; a sequencing error may be responsible. V gene TRBV6-6 combines with J gene TRBJ2-1; D is unresolved. This CDR3 is built from 15 residues. Germline V gene data show CDR1 as MNHNY and CDR2 as SVGAGI (reference sequence). CDR3 bases: TGTGCCAGCAGCTACTCGTCGCGGATCTACAATAAGCAGTTCTTC. It is translated as CASSYSSRIYNKQFF.

The chain recombines TRBV4-1 with TRBJ2-7; D possibly corresponds to TRBD1 (5 bases). Germline values: CDR1 MGHRA, CDR2 YSYEKL. V shed 3 bases and J shed 2 bases, with 14 bases lying between them. The CDR3 loop spans 15 amino acids. The CDR3 nucleotides read TGCGCCAGCAGCCACGAGCAGGGCCTCGCCTACGAGCAGTACTTC. Translated: CASSHEQGLAYEQYF.

The chain carries TRBV6-6 and TRBJ1-5, with a tentative D call TRBD1 (6 bases). V was trimmed by 7 bases and J by 7 bases, leaving 17 bases between them. This CDR3 has 14 residues. Per germline, CDR1 MNHNY and CDR2 SVGAGI (reference sequence). The CDR3 region is CASTLLGGRQPQHF. As DNA, the CDR3 is TGTGCCAGCACCTTATTAGGGGGGCGGCAGCCCCAGCATTTT.

The chain combines TRBV6-5 with TRBJ2-7; possibly TRBD2 for D (5 bases). Trimming shortened V by 0 bases and J by 0 bases, and 15 bases separated the two germline ends. Germline values: CDR1 MNHEY, CDR2 SVGAGI. This CDR3 is built from 17 residues. The CDR3 DNA reads TGTGCCAGCAGTTACTCGACCCGTTCGCGGGCCTCCTACGAGCAGTACTTC. Translation: CASSYSTRSRASYEQYF.

This chain uses TRBV15 with TRBJ1-2; D possibly corresponds to TRBD1 (6 bases). This CDR3 is 17 amino acids long. Looked up from germline, CDR1 is LNHNV and CDR2 is YYDKDF (reference sequence). With 1 base removed from V and 3 bases from J, the gap between germline ends came to 18 bases. CDR3 residues: CATSRGGSGAIDYGYTF. The CDR3, as DNA: TGTGCCACCAGCAGAGGGGGGTCAGGGGCAATCGACTATGGCTACACCTTC.

This clonotype was observed a few times. The V and J genes are TRBV12-3 or TRBV12-4 and TRBJ1-2, with 7 bases that match TRBD1. The V segment lost 2 bases and the J segment 5 bases; nucleotides outside the gene matches: 8. CDR3 length: 15 amino acids. The CDR3, as DNA: TGTGCCAGCAGTTTAAAACAGGGGTACGGATATGGCTACACCTTC. It yields the protein CASSLKQGYGYGYTF.

This sequence joins TRBV27 and TRBJ1-2; TRBD1 aligns across 7 bases. The junction had 14 bases not matched to a gene; V was cut back by 5 bases and J by 2 bases. In germline, CDR1 is MNHEY, CDR2 SMNVEV (reference sequence). CDR3 size: 17 residues. CDR3 loop: CASSKDRTGLLNYGYTF. The CDR3, as DNA: TGTGCCAGCAGTAAGGACAGGACGGGACTTTTAAACTATGGCTACACCTTC.

V is TRBV27 and J is TRBJ2-7; 8 nucleotides match TRBD2. V lost 5 bases, J lost 0 bases, and 3 bases stayed unmatched. The CDR3 runs 14 residues. From germline, CDR1 is MNHEY and CDR2 SMNVEV (reference sequence). This chain's CDR3 is CASSISGTSYEQYF. The CDR3 DNA sequence: TGTGCCAGCAGTATTAGCGGGACCTCCTACGAGCAGTACTTC.

The genes are TRBV10-3 and TRBJ2-3; D is undetermined. Germline loops: CDR1 ENHRY, CDR2 SYGVKD. V lost 9 bases and J 0 bases, leaving 4 bases between the germline ends. CDR3 length: 11 amino acids. CDR3 loop: CAMGSTDTQYF. The CDR3 nucleotides are TGTGCCATGGGGAGCACAGATACGCAGTATTTT.

The chain combines TRBV5-1 with TRBJ2-1, with D tentatively TRBD2 (5 bases). Germline V gene data show CDR1 as SGHRS and CDR2 as YFSETQ. Trimming stripped 1 base from V and 8 bases from J, with 13 bases between. The CDR3 runs to 14 residues. CDR3 sequence reads: CASSLSVPADEQFF. The CDR3 coding sequence is TGCGCCAGCAGCTTGAGCGTACCAGCGGATGAGCAGTTCTTC.

This chain uses TRBV5-1 with TRBJ2-5, with D possibly TRBD1 on 6 matching bases. The germline V and J ends were trimmed by 0 bases and 4 bases, with 13 bases remaining between them. There are 15 residues in the CDR3. Germline lookup yields CDR1 SGHRS and CDR2 YFSETQ. In DNA form, the CDR3 reads TGCGCCAGCAGCTTGGAGGGGGTGACAGTAGAGACCCAGTACTTC. Its protein is CASSLEGVTVETQYF.

A word on this clonotype: It may be a read error: a sequence one base away is much more abundant. The V call is TRBV5-1, the J call TRBJ1-2; D gene ambiguous. Germline V CDR1 and CDR2: SGHRS, YFSETQ. The CDR3 extends over 12 amino acids. The V end was cut by 3 bases, the J end by 8 bases, with 11 bases between. The CDR3 coding sequence is TGCGCCAGCAGCTCGACGACTTCGGGCTACACCTTC. Its translation is CASSSTTSGYTF.

V is TRBV20-1 and J is TRBJ2-1, with TRBD2 matching 10 bases. V shed 0 bases, J shed 2 bases, and the junction held 4 bases outside the gene matches. The germline CDR1 and CDR2 sequences are DFQATT and SNEGSKA (reference sequence). This CDR3 is built from 16 residues. In DNA, the CDR3 is TGCAGTGCTAGAGATAGACTAGCGGGCGCCTACAATGAGCAGTTCTTC. Its protein is CSARDRLAGAYNEQFF.

This clonotype was seen only a few times. The chain links TRBV4-2 to TRBJ2-7, with 13 bases that match TRBD2. Germline lookup yields CDR1 LGHNA and CDR2 YNFKEQ. The length of the CDR3 is 20 residues. The V and J ends lost 0 bases and 4 bases, in that order; junction bases with no gene match: 15. The CDR3 loop is CASSQDGGLAGAQTTYEQYF. The CDR3 DNA follows: TGTGCCAGCAGCCAAGATGGAGGACTAGCGGGAGCACAAACCACTTACGAGCAGTACTTC.